This T cell receptor beta chain appears in the sequencing data of a study of CD8 T cells in ankylosing spondylitis. Study results and caveats: For ankylosing spondylitis blood, a TCR beta motif of about eight highly homologous variants appeared characteristic.

Trimming left V 0 bases short and J 5 bases short, with 9 bases between. Germline values: CDR1 SGDLS, CDR2 YYNGEE. The CDR3 extends over 13 amino acids. This clonotype was detected ten times or more. Its target is unknown. Library preparation for TCR beta used quantitative 5'-RACE with molecular barcodes. Using its own MiXCR run on the 5' RACE reads, TCRdb lists one record per CDR3 protein. The table lists about 42,000 distinct CDR3 sequences, 4% of them singletons. V gene TRBV9 combines with J gene TRBJ2-7; D gene uncertain. Sequenced: blood, either unsorted or a sorted T cell fraction (not recorded which). This receptor was taken from a female donor with ankylosing spondylitis or in good health (not recorded which). This chain's CDR3 is CASSVEWGNEQYF. The CDR3, as DNA: TGTGCCAGCAGCGTAGAATGGGGAAACGAGCAGTACTTC.